This entry lists 26 T cell receptor beta chains sequenced from one sample in a study of blood T cell repertoires in COVID-19 (dated by TCRdb to 2019 to 2021). The library was produced with the immunoSEQ multiplex PCR assay. Entries here come from immuneACCESS through TCRdb and include only in-frame sequences with V and J called. Some clones fail to appear in such tables; in the studies checked, an unresolved V gene covers under half of the shortfall, and the cause of the remainder is unknown. The sample has tens of thousands of clones on record, around four fifths of them singletons. 10% to 15% of the sample goes to the ten largest clones. The sequencing input was peripheral blood. The origin of the receptors is an elderly woman with acute or convalescent COVID-19.

This clone was observed a single time. J is TRBJ2-1 and V is TRBV5-1, with TRBD2 matching over 8 bases. CDR1 is SGHRS and CDR2 is YFSETQ in the germline V gene. The CDR3 is 16 amino acids. V lost 0 bases to trimming and J lost 6 bases; unmatched junction nucleotides: 8. CDR3 bases: TGCGCCAGCAGCTTGGATACGGGGGGGCATCCCAATGAGCAGTTCTTC. Translation gives CASSLDTGGHPNEQFF.

Turning to this clone: Other DNA sequences of this sample code for an identical CDR3. The genes are TRBV15 and TRBJ1-2; weak D call: TRBD1 (6 bases). The CDR3 runs to 15 residues. Germline lookup yields CDR1 LNHNV and CDR2 YYDKDF (reference sequence). Trimming shortened V by 0 bases and J by 4 bases, and 12 bases separated the two germline ends. The chain's CDR3 is CATSRDTQGSYGYTF. The CDR3 DNA is TGTGCCACCAGCAGAGACACGCAGGGGTCCTATGGCTACACCTTC.

The chain has TRBV11-2 and TRBJ2-7; maybe TRBD2 (5 bases). CDR3 size: 15 residues. Trimming cost V 0 bases and J 6 bases, with 15 bases left between them. Germline V gene lookup returns CDR1 SGHAT and CDR2 FQNNGV. This CDR3 is CASSLDGGEGSEQYF. For the CDR3, the DNA is TGTGCCAGCAGCTTAGATGGTGGGGAAGGGAGCGAGCAGTACTTC.

V and J are TRBV7-2 and TRBJ2-7; TRBD1 might be the D (6 bases). Germline V gene lookup returns CDR1 SGHTA and CDR2 FQGNSA. This CDR3 is built from 15 residues. V lost 5 bases and J lost 6, with 20 bases in between. The CDR3 loop reads CASSTAGTIGSEQYF. The DNA for the CDR3 is TGTGCCAGCAGCACAGCCGGGACAATTGGATCCGAGCAGTACTTC.

This clone was observed once. V usage is TRBV15 and J usage is TRBJ1-5; D is perhaps TRBD1 (6 bases). CDR3 size: 16 residues. The V gene's germline CDR1 is LNHNV and CDR2 YYDKDF (reference sequence). Trimming cost V 0 bases and J 2 bases, with 11 bases left between them. The CDR3 loop is CATSREGGGGNQPQHF. In DNA form, the CDR3 reads TGTGCCACCAGCAGAGAGGGGGGGGGCGGCAATCAGCCCCAGCATTTT. Looking up the rest from reference TRBV15 and TRBJ1-5 gives the full variable domain: DAMVIQNPRYQVTQFGKPVTLSCSQTLNHNVMYWYQQKSSQAPKLLFHYYDKDFNNEADTPDNFQSRRPNTSFCFLDIRSPGLGDTAMYLCATSREGGGGNQPQHFGDGTRLSIL.

This clone was detected only once. The rearrangement links TRBV3-1 (or the pseudogene TRBV3-2) to TRBJ1-2; D gene ambiguous. CDR1 and CDR2 (germline): LGHDT, YNNKEL (reference sequence). The V end lost 3 bases, the J end lost 5 bases, and 16 bases lay between the germline ends. The CDR3 spans 15 residues. CDR3 amino acids: CASSQVGLSGYGYTF. The CDR3 DNA reads TGTGCCAGCAGCCAGGTAGGATTATCGGGATATGGCTACACCTTC.

This clone was counted between two and nine times. The rearrangement joins TRBV7-8 to TRBJ1-3, with a tentative D call TRBD1 (6 bases). The CDR3 length is 17 residues. The germline CDR1 and CDR2 sequences are SGHVS and FQNEAQ. Trimming stripped 5 bases from V and 3 bases from J, with 20 bases between. This CDR3 is CASSLTVRGGGGNTIYF. The DNA for the CDR3 is TGTGCCAGCAGCCTCACGGTTAGGGGAGGGGGTGGAAACACCATATATTTT.

The V call is TRBV5-5, the J call TRBJ2-7; 12 positions agree with TRBD2. CDR3 length: 16 amino acids. CDR1 is SGHKS, CDR2 YYEKEE, per germline (reference sequence). Losses at the gene ends were 4 bases for V and 2 bases for J; bases not matched to a gene: 7. CDR3 region: CASSPPPSGGAYEQYF. CDR3 bases: TGTGCCAGCAGCCCGCCCCCTAGCGGGGGGGCCTACGAGCAGTACTTC. Looking up the rest from reference TRBV5-5 and TRBJ2-7 gives the full variable domain: DAGVTQSPTHLIKTRGQQVTLRCSPISGHKSVSWYQQVLGQGPQFIFQYYEKEERGRGNFPDRFSARQFPNYSSELNVNALLLGDSALYLCASSPPPSGGAYEQYFGPGTRLTVT.

This rearrangement joins TRBV28 to TRBJ1-2; perhaps TRBD1 as D (5 bases). Germline V gene lookup returns CDR1 MDHEN and CDR2 SYDVKM. The V end lost 8 bases, the J end lost 2 bases, and 21 bases lay between the germline ends. The CDR3 is 16 amino acids. This CDR3 is CASSYPTGDANYGYTF. CDR3 DNA sequence: TGTGCCAGCTCCTACCCCACGGGGGACGCAAACTATGGCTACACCTTC.

The chain combines TRBV4-1 with TRBJ2-5; a possible D gene is TRBD1 (6 bases). Trimming removed 1 base at V and 5 bases at J, with 11 bases between. The CDR3 spans 14 residues. Per germline, CDR1 MGHRA and CDR2 YSYEKL. CDR3 in amino acids: CASSQVQGTETQYF. The CDR3 DNA is TGCGCCAGCAGCCAAGTTCAGGGGACGGAGACCCAGTACTTC.

In this sample, this clone turned up once. This chain uses TRBV4-1 with TRBJ1-2; D possibly corresponds to TRBD1 (5 bases). The V gene's germline CDR1 is MGHRA and CDR2 YSYEKL. V was pared by 0 bases and J by 8 bases, with 13 bases between. This CDR3 contains 14 residues. The CDR3 spells CASSQEGANRGYTF. Written as DNA, the CDR3 is TGCGCCAGCAGCCAAGAAGGGGCCAATAGGGGCTACACCTTC.

V and J are TRBV9 and TRBJ2-1, with D uncertain. The CDR3 runs to 13 residues. Trimming cost V 0 bases and J 8 bases, with 9 bases left between them. Germline CDR1 is SGDLS and CDR2 is YYNGEE. The CDR3 is CASSVAVYDEQFF. The CDR3 DNA sequence: TGTGCCAGCAGCGTAGCGGTTTACGATGAGCAGTTCTTC. The full variable domain, rest sourced from reference TRBV9 and TRBJ2-1, is DSGVTQTPKHLITATGQRVTLRCSPRSGDLSVYWYQQSLDQGLQFLIQYYNGEERAKGNILERFSAQQFPDLHSELNLSSLELGDSALYFCASSVAVYDEQFFGPGTRLTVL.

The V call is TRBV5-1, the J call TRBJ1-1; D not certain. The V and J ends lost 4 bases and 0 bases respectively, with 7 bases between them. CDR3 length: 13 amino acids. CDR1 is SGHRS, CDR2 YFSETQ, per germline. CDR3 protein: CASSLIMNTEAFF. The DNA for the CDR3 is TGCGCCAGCAGCCTAATTATGAACACTGAAGCTTTCTTT. The entire variable domain, with the rest obtained from reference TRBV5-1 and TRBJ1-1, is as follows: KAGVTQTPRYLIKTRGQQVTLSCSPISGHRSVSWYQQTPGQGLQFLFEYFSETQRNKGNFPGRFSGRQFSNSRSEMNVSTLELGDSALYLCASSLIMNTEAFFGQGTRLTVV.

The genes are TRBV25-1 and TRBJ1-5, with TRBD1 matching over 8 bases. The CDR3 sequence is 17 residues long. The germline CDR1 and CDR2 sequences are MGHDK and SYGVNS. J lost 5 bases, V lost 5 bases, and 14 bases had no gene match. The CDR3 sequence is CASSPRDRLVGDQPQHF. The CDR3 DNA follows: TGTGCCAGCAGTCCCCGGGACAGGTTGGTGGGCGATCAGCCCCAGCATTTT. Complete variable domain (other parts from reference TRBV25-1 and TRBJ1-5): EADIYQTPRYLVIGTGKKITLECSQTMGHDKMYWYQQDPGMELHLIHYSYGVNSTEKGDLSSESTVSRIRTEHFPLTLESARPSHTSQYLCASSPRDRLVGDQPQHFGDGTRLSIL.

The chain joins TRBV25-1 to TRBJ1-2, with TRBD1 matching 9 bases. Germline CDR1 reads MGHDK; CDR2 reads SYGVNS. Trimming cost V 2 bases and J 8 bases; bases outside gene matches: 6. The CDR3 is made up of 14 amino acids. CDR3 coding DNA: TGTGCCAGCAGTGAAAAGGGACAGGGTGGGGGCTACACCTTC. Encoded protein: CASSEKGQGGGYTF.

The chain joins TRBV5-4 to TRBJ2-5, with D perhaps TRBD2 (6 bases). The CDR3 loop spans 14 amino acids. The V and J ends lost 0 bases and 3 bases respectively, with 9 bases between them. Germline values: CDR1 SGHNT, CDR2 YYREEE (reference sequence). CDR3 residues: CASSLGLDEETQYF. DNA for the CDR3: TGTGCCAGCAGCTTGGGACTAGACGAAGAGACCCAGTACTTC.

The chain recombines TRBV3-1 (or the pseudogene TRBV3-2) with TRBJ2-5; TRBD1 agrees at 7 bases. Germline trimming cut 2 bases from V and 4 bases from J; bases unmatched to any gene: 7. CDR3 length: 15 residues. Germline V gene sequence: CDR1 LGHDT, CDR2 YNNKEL (reference sequence). The CDR3 loop reads CASSQPGTARETQYF. For the CDR3, the DNA is TGTGCCAGCAGCCAACCCGGGACAGCAAGAGAGACCCAGTACTTC.

V usage is TRBV29-1 and J usage is TRBJ2-7; 8 positions match TRBD1. After removal of 4 bases from V and 5 bases from J, the junction contained 16 bases not matched to a gene. This CDR3 has 16 residues. Germline V gene sequence: CDR1 SQVTM, CDR2 ANQGSEA. The CDR3 loop is CSVVGHDRGSGDEQYF. The CDR3 region has the DNA TGCAGCGTTGTGGGACACGACAGGGGCTCCGGGGACGAGCAGTACTTC.

The CDR3 nucleotides are TGCAGCGAAAGGACAGGACCCTATGGCTACACCTTC. This codes for CSERTGPYGYTF. V is TRBV29-1 and J is TRBJ1-2, with 7 bases identical to TRBD1. Germline V lookup: CDR1 SQVTM, CDR2 ANQGSEA. Trimming removed 7 bases from V and 4 bases from J; junction bases left unmatched: 6. The CDR3 sequence is 12 residues long.

V usage is TRBV2 and J usage is TRBJ2-2; possibly TRBD1 for D (5 bases). Trimming cost V 3 bases and J 7 bases, with 12 bases left between them. The CDR3 has 14 residues. Germline V lookup: CDR1 SNHLY, CDR2 FYNNEI. The CDR3 reads CASSDRGIGGELFF. DNA for the CDR3: TGTGCCAGCAGTGATAGGGGAATAGGCGGGGAGCTGTTTTTT.

This rearrangement joins TRBV2 to TRBJ1-1, with D unresolved. The CDR3 loop spans 11 amino acids. Deletions cut 8 bases from V and 6 bases from J, with 10 bases between. Germline CDR1 reads SNHLY; CDR2 reads FYNNEI. The CDR3 reads CASFRRAEAFF. The CDR3 DNA sequence: TGTGCCAGCTTTCGGCGGGCTGAAGCTTTCTTT.

This chain uses TRBV21-1 with TRBJ2-7; TRBD2 was called by the table and not checked on the DNA. TRBV21-1 represents a pseudogene. CDR3 length: 15 amino acids. The chain's CDR3 is CASSIDGGSSYEQYF. CDR3 bases: TGTGCCAGCAGCATTGACGGGGGATCCTCCTACGAGCAGTACTTC.

The chain employs TRBV3-1 (or the pseudogene TRBV3-2) and TRBJ2-1, with 7 bases identical to TRBD2. Per germline, CDR1 LGHDT and CDR2 YNNKEL (reference sequence). The CDR3 length is 17 residues. The J segment lost 4 bases and the V segment lost 0 bases, leaving 9 bases of the junction unmatched. The CDR3 loop is CASSQDTYLADYNEQFF. For the CDR3, the DNA is TGTGCCAGCAGCCAAGATACTTACCTAGCGGATTACAATGAGCAGTTCTTC.

J is TRBJ2-2 and V is TRBV5-4, with a weak D call TRBD2 (6 bases). Trimming took off 6 bases at V and 3 bases at J, with 18 bases between the two ends. Germline assignment: CDR1 SGHNT and CDR2 YYREEE (reference sequence). The CDR3 contains 16 residues. The CDR3 bases are TGTGCCAGCACCTATGATCCGGAGGGGTACACCGGGGAGCTGTTTTTT. The encoded protein is CASTYDPEGYTGELFF.

The genes are TRBV6-5 and TRBJ2-1, with TRBD2 identical over 8 bases. Trimming at V came to 2 bases and at J to 7 bases, leaving 4 bases not matched to a gene. The CDR3 consists of 14 residues. Per the germline V gene, CDR1 is MNHEY and CDR2 is SVGAGI. The CDR3 nucleotides read TGTGCCAGCAGTTACGGCGGGGGGTTAAATGAGCAGTTCTTC. This encodes CASSYGGGLNEQFF.

This clone was observed once. V usage is TRBV6-5 and J usage is TRBJ1-5; D not certain. Trimming shortened V by 0 bases and J by 1 base, and 7 bases separated the two germline ends. Germline CDR1 MNHEY, CDR2 SVGAGI. The CDR3 has 15 residues. The CDR3 coding sequence is TGTGCCAGCAGTTACTCTTCGGTGAGCAATCAGCCCCAGCATTTT. This translates into CASSYSSVSNQPQHF.